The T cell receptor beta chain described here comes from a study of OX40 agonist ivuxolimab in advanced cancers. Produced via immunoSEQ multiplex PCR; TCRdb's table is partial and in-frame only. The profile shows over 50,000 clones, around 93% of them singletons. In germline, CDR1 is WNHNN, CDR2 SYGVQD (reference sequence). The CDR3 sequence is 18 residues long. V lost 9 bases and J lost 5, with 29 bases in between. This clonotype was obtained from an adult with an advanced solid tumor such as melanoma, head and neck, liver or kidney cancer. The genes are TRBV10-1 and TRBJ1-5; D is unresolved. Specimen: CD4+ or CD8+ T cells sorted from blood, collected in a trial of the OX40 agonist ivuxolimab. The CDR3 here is CARNPGSGGWASDQPQHF. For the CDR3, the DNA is TGCGCCAGAAATCCCGGGTCGGGCGGCTGGGCTTCAGATCAGCCCCAGCATTTT.